The clone carrying this TCR beta chain was detected only once. The length of the CDR3 is 15 residues. The V end was cut by 0 bases, the J end by 1 base, with 9 bases between. Per germline, CDR1 SGHNT and CDR2 YYREEE (reference sequence). The PCR made use of 60 Vbeta and 13 Jbeta primers. Some clones are missing from TCRdb's copy, which holds only in-frame ones; the method was immunoSEQ multiplex PCR. The sample contains about 160,000 clones, 84% of which appear only once. These data originate in a study of cytomegalovirus exposure and HLA in healthy donors. V and J are TRBV5-4 and TRBJ2-3; perhaps TRBD2 as D (6 bases). The specimen was PBMCs. This receptor was identified in a man between 45 and 60 years old in good health and CMV-seropositive. CDR3 sequence: CASSLGGKGTDTQYF. The CDR3 coding sequence is TGTGCCAGCAGCTTGGGCGGGAAGGGCACAGATACGCAGTATTTT.